The rows below give T cell receptor beta chains drawn from one sample of a study of glioma-infiltrating T cells after dendritic cell vaccination. Clones were sequenced by immunoSEQ multiplex PCR, and TCRdb holds only the in-frame ones, with some missing. The repertoire holds roughly 83,000 clones, with approximately 84% as singletons. The material sequenced was blood, taken before dendritic cell vaccination. Receptors were obtained from a human donor with glioblastoma. CDR3s include the opening cysteine and the closing phenylalanine or tryptophan. The D gene is left open where the match is weak. For some rows the clone size is stated as once, few or many, or as a class when expanded; others skip it.

v_call: TRBV5-1
j_call: TRBJ2-6
clone_size: -
d_call: TRBD1
cdr3_aa: CASSGQGSISGANVLTF
cdr3_nt: TGCGCCAGCAGCGGACAGGGGTCAATCTCTGGGGCCAACGTCCTGACTTTC

v_call: TRBV30
j_call: TRBJ2-3
clone_size: few
d_call: TRBD2
cdr3_aa: CAWSFSGAGDTQYF
cdr3_nt: TGTGCCTGGAGTTTTAGCGGGGCAGGAGATACGCAGTATTTT

v_call: TRBV7-2
j_call: TRBJ2-3
clone_size: -
d_call: TRBD2
cdr3_aa: CASSQESSGSSTDTQYF
cdr3_nt: TGTGCCAGCAGCCAAGAGTCTAGCGGGAGTAGCACAGATACGCAGTATTTT

v_call: TRBV14
j_call: TRBJ2-1
clone_size: -
d_call: -
cdr3_aa: CASSQVDGSGQFF
cdr3_nt: TGTGCCAGCAGCCAAGTGGACGGGAGTGGGCAGTTCTTC

v_call: TRBV7-7
j_call: TRBJ2-2
clone_size: few
d_call: TRBD1
cdr3_aa: CASSRDRGTGELFF
cdr3_nt: TGTGCCAGCAGCCGGGACAGGGGGACCGGGGAGCTGTTTTTT

v_call: TRBV5-1
j_call: TRBJ2-2
clone_size: -
d_call: TRBD1
cdr3_aa: CAQTPLTGVNTGELFF
cdr3_nt: TGCGCCCAAACCCCCCTGACAGGGGTCAACACCGGGGAGCTGTTTTTT

v_call: TRBV7-9
j_call: TRBJ2-2
clone_size: -
d_call: -
cdr3_aa: CASSLAGATKGELFF
cdr3_nt: TGTGCCAGCAGCTTAGCGGGGGCCACTAAAGGGGAGCTGTTTTTT

v_call: TRBV6-5
j_call: TRBJ1-6
clone_size: -
d_call: TRBD1
cdr3_aa: CASSKGTGGSPLHF
cdr3_nt: TGTGCCTCCTCGAAAGGGACAGGGGGTTCACCCCTCCACTTT

v_call: TRBV9
j_call: TRBJ1-6
clone_size: -
d_call: TRBD1
cdr3_aa: CASSLDRYNSPLHF
cdr3_nt: TGTGCCAGCAGTCTGGACAGGTATAATTCACCCCTCCACTTT

v_call: TRBV30
j_call: TRBJ2-7
clone_size: -
d_call: TRBD1
cdr3_aa: CAWSAGTGINEQYF
cdr3_nt: TGTGCCTGGAGCGCGGGGACAGGAATCAACGAGCAGTACTTC

v_call: TRBV5-1
j_call: TRBJ1-2
clone_size: -
d_call: TRBD1
cdr3_aa: CASSTGQGAYSGYTF
cdr3_nt: TGCGCCAGCAGCACCGGACAGGGGGCCTACAGTGGCTACACCTTC

v_call: TRBV19
j_call: TRBJ2-7
clone_size: once
d_call: TRBD1
cdr3_aa: CASSPPGTGKSYEQYF
cdr3_nt: TGTGCCAGTAGTCCGCCTGGGACAGGGAAATCCTACGAGCAGTACTTC

v_call: TRBV9
j_call: TRBJ2-7
clone_size: -
d_call: TRBD2
cdr3_aa: CASSAQAGGPYEQYF
cdr3_nt: TGTGCCAGCAGCGCCCAAGCGGGGGGACCCTACGAGCAGTACTTC

v_call: TRBV5-1
j_call: TRBJ2-7
clone_size: -
d_call: -
cdr3_aa: CASSFDPRYEQYF
cdr3_nt: TGCGCCAGCAGCTTTGATCCCAGGTACGAGCAGTACTTC

v_call: TRBV15
j_call: TRBJ2-2
clone_size: few
d_call: -
cdr3_aa: CATSREQAGPTGELFF
cdr3_nt: TGTGCCACCAGCAGAGAGCAGGCAGGGCCCACCGGGGAGCTGTTTTTT

v_call: TRBV7-6
j_call: TRBJ1-3
clone_size: once
d_call: -
cdr3_aa: CASSPMTLSSGNTIYF
cdr3_nt: TGTGCCAGCAGCCCTATGACACTGAGCTCTGGAAACACCATATATTTT

v_call: TRBV2
j_call: TRBJ2-1
clone_size: -
d_call: -
cdr3_aa: CAIEGGGRSYNEQFF
cdr3_nt: TGTGCCATCGAGGGGGGAGGGAGATCCTACAATGAGCAGTTCTTC

v_call: TRBV27
j_call: TRBJ2-1
clone_size: -
d_call: TRBD1
cdr3_aa: CASSPWDSYNEQFF
cdr3_nt: TGTGCCAGCAGTCCATGGGACAGCTACAATGAGCAGTTCTTC

v_call: TRBV6-1
j_call: TRBJ2-1
clone_size: -
d_call: TRBD1
cdr3_aa: CATRDREHNEQFF
cdr3_nt: TGTGCCACCAGGGACAGGGAACACAATGAGCAGTTCTTC

v_call: TRBV5-4
j_call: TRBJ1-2
clone_size: -
d_call: TRBD1
cdr3_aa: CASSSGTGIGYTF
cdr3_nt: TGTGCCAGCAGCTCCGGGACAGGGATCGGCTACACCTTC

v_call: TRBV19
j_call: TRBJ2-4
clone_size: few
d_call: -
cdr3_aa: CASSIGRVWQARSDTAKNIQYF
cdr3_nt: TGTGCCAGTAGTATAGGTCGTGTTTGGCAGGCACGCTCAGATACAGCCAAAAACATTCAGTACTTC

v_call: TRBV11-2
j_call: TRBJ2-2
clone_size: -
d_call: -
cdr3_aa: CASSLGVTVNTGELFF
cdr3_nt: TGTGCCAGCAGCTTAGGTGTTACAGTGAACACCGGGGAGCTGTTTTTT

v_call: TRBV7-6
j_call: TRBJ2-1
clone_size: -
d_call: TRBD2
cdr3_aa: CASSLPGLEGNEQFF
cdr3_nt: TGTGCCAGCAGCCTACCGGGACTAGAAGGCAATGAGCAGTTCTTC

v_call: TRBV2
j_call: TRBJ2-7
clone_size: -
d_call: TRBD1
cdr3_aa: CASSLGQGTYEQYF
cdr3_nt: TGTGCCAGCAGTCTCGGACAGGGGACCTACGAGCAGTACTTC

v_call: TRBV2
j_call: TRBJ2-1
clone_size: once
d_call: TRBD2
cdr3_aa: CASSSGLAGVREQFF
cdr3_nt: TGTGCCAGCAGCTCGGGACTAGCGGGAGTCCGGGAGCAGTTCTTC

v_call: TRBV28
j_call: TRBJ2-7
clone_size: -
d_call: -
cdr3_aa: CASTQPTGDNPYEQYF
cdr3_nt: TGTGCCAGCACCCAACCAACAGGTGACAACCCCTACGAGCAGTACTTC

v_call: TRBV7-9
j_call: TRBJ2-5
clone_size: -
d_call: TRBD1
cdr3_aa: CASAARDRDAETQYF
cdr3_nt: TGTGCCAGCGCCGCCCGGGACAGGGATGCGGAGACCCAGTACTTC